The source of this T cell receptor (beta chain) is a study of cytomegalovirus exposure and HLA in healthy donors. With V trimmed by 6 bases and J by 9 bases, 11 bases remained unmatched. Germline-derived CDR1 and CDR2 are SEHNR and FQNEAQ (reference sequence). CDR3 size: 15 residues. This table comes from immunoSEQ multiplex PCR, and its TCRdb copy is limited to in-frame clones, with some not included. The table lists 90,000 to 150,000 clones, more than 85% of them singletons. The donors were in the roughly 120-subject validation cohort, distinct from the roughly 700-subject first cohort. Specimen: PBMCs. The clonotype was recovered from a man younger than 30 in good health and CMV-seropositive. The genes are TRBV7-9 and TRBJ2-1; 10 bases line up with TRBD1. The CDR3 DNA is TGTGCCAGCAGGACCGGGACAGGGGTAGGCGGTGAGCAGTTCTTC. It codes for CASRTGTGVGGEQFF.